This T cell receptor (beta chain) was captured by sequencing in a study of human T cells and chemical hapten exposure. Turning to the study itself: Application of 0.01% DPC to the upper back was done by patch test, with a reading at 6 days.

This clonotype has ten or more counts. Antigen unknown. TCRdb recomputed calls from the RACE reads with MiXCR, one row per CDR3 protein. The sample contains 85,000 to 130,000 distinct CDR3 sequences, around 12% of which appear only once. Points from the study as a whole: Clustering by CDR3 similarity yielded significantly more large clusters from expanded TCRs than controls. After DPC sensitization, TCRs above 1 in 1000 frequency showed no change.

Time point of the sample: pre-sensitization, week 0. Treatment defined: therapeutic diphenylcyclopropenone sensitization with weekly scalp DPC. Trimming removed 5 bases from V and 0 bases from J, with 16 bases in between. This CDR3 contains 16 residues. The germline gives CDR1 SGHAT, CDR2 FQNNGV. The chain is built from TRBV11-2 and TRBJ1-1; D is uncertain. The TCR sequence derives from a woman aged 45-59 years with alopecia areata. Some clones in this sample may be carry-over from other donors' samples. The input for sequencing was whole blood, taken in connection with sensitization to the hapten diphenylcyclopropenone (DPC). The CDR3 region has the DNA TGTGCCAGCAGCCGAAGACGTGGCGGACTGAACACTGAAGCTTTCTTT. It yields the protein CASSRRRGGLNTEAFF. Full variable domain (missing parts from reference TRBV11-2 and TRBJ1-1): EAGVAQSPRYKIIEKRQSVAFWCNPISGHATLYWYQQILGQGPKLLIQFQNNGVVDDSQLPKDRFSAERLKGVDSTLKIQPAKLEDSAVYLCASSRRRGGLNTEAFFGQGTRLTVV.